This paragraph reports one T cell receptor beta chain. The authors' processing: Amplifying reference gene primers gave estimates of nucleated cell counts. Sequencing used immunoSEQ multiplex PCR; TCRdb keeps in-frame clones, though not all of them. D and trimming come from the DNA, and the V and J calls and clone size come from that table. The repertoire holds over 200,000 clones, with 90% as singletons. This record comes from a study of blood T cell repertoires in COVID-19. Cohorts were based on clinical histories the participants reported. The CDR3 spans 14 residues. CDR1 and CDR2 (germline): ENHRY, SYGVKD. Losses at the gene ends were 2 bases for V and 0 bases for J; bases not matched to a gene: 0.

Sequences were obtained from PBMCs or T cells enriched from blood (not recorded which). The receptor comes from a man younger than 45 who had been exposed to COVID-19. V and J are TRBV10-3 and TRBJ1-1; TRBD1 matches 7 bases. The CDR3 region has the DNA TGTGCCATCAGTGAGCAGGGGGTGAACACTGAAGCTTTCTTT. Translating gives CAISEQGVNTEAFF.